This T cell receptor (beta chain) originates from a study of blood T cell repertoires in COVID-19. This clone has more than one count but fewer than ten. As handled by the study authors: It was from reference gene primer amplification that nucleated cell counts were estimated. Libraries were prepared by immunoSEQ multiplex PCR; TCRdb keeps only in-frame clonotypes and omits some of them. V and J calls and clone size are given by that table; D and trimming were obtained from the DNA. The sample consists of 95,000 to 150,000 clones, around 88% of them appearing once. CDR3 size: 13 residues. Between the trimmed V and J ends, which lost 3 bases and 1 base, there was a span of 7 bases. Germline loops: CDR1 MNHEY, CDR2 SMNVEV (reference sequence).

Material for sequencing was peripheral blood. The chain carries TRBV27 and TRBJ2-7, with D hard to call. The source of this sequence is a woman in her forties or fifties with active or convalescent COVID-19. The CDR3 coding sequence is TGTGCCAGCAGTTTCGCGAGTTCCTACGAGCAGTACTTC. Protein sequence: CASSFASSYEQYF.